This T cell receptor (beta chain) was captured by sequencing in a study of shared clonotypes between healthy human individuals. Study-wide results and caveats: The diversity represented, both genetic and in exposure history, was limited by few donors.

Comment on this clone: Antigen specificity is unknown.

Germline CDR1 reads MNHEY; CDR2 reads SVGAGI. The V and J ends lost 2 bases and 2 bases respectively, with 14 bases between them. The CDR3 totals 16 residues. The repertoire was sequenced with immunoSEQ multiplex PCR; TCRdb's copy has only in-frame clones and lacks some. This table has roughly 680,000 clones, approximately 77% appearing once. Every one of the donors was a Caucasian adult that lived in Nashville, Tennessee. Material: memory CD4+ T cells sorted from blood. Subset noted: CD45RA-negative fraction. This TCR was recovered from a woman in her 30s in good health. The chain is built from TRBV6-5 and TRBJ2-3; TRBD1 is a possible D gene (5 bases). The CDR3 region is CASSYIWGFNTDTQYF. In DNA, the CDR3 is TGTGCCAGCAGTTACATCTGGGGCTTCAACACAGATACGCAGTATTTT.